What follows are 30 T cell receptor beta chains derived from one specimen sequenced in a study of cytomegalovirus exposure and HLA in healthy donors. PCR amplification relied on 60 Vbeta primers (plus 13 Jbeta primers). Using immunoSEQ multiplex PCR, the repertoire was profiled, and TCRdb retains in-frame clones only, with some absent. The table has around 100,000 clones, 82% seen once. The sequenced sample was PBMCs. Receptor source: a man aged 30 to 45 in good health and CMV-seropositive.

This clone occurred a few times. This chain joins TRBV30 and TRBJ1-2; D gene ambiguous. Germline V CDR1 and CDR2: GTSNPN, SVGIG (reference sequence). V was pared by 2 bases and J by 8 bases, with 6 bases between. The CDR3 runs 10 residues. CDR3 DNA: TGTGCCTGGAGTCCTGGCGGCTACACCTTC. It is translated as CAWSPGGYTF.

The chain couples TRBV6-1 to TRBJ2-7, with D hard to call. The V and J ends lost 3 bases and 0 bases respectively, with 12 bases between them. Germline V gene sequence: CDR1 MNHNS, CDR2 SASEGT. There are 15 residues in the CDR3. The CDR3 DNA sequence: TGTGCCAGCAGTGACCCCTCGAGGAGCTCCTACGAGCAGTACGTC. It encodes CASSDPSRSSYEQYV.

This rearrangement joins TRBV4-1 to TRBJ1-2, with a weak D call TRBD1 (5 bases). V was cut by 1 base and J by 3 bases, with 18 bases left in between. Germline CDR1 reads MGHRA; CDR2 reads YSYEKL. The CDR3 spans 17 residues. DNA for the CDR3: TGCGCCAGCAGCCAAGTAATTAGGGAGGGGATTGACTATGGCTACACCTTC. Its translation: CASSQVIREGIDYGYTF.

This chain links TRBV6-5 with TRBJ1-2; 9 positions match TRBD1. Losses at the gene ends were 6 bases for V and 8 bases for J; bases not matched to a gene: 7. Germline CDR1 reads MNHEY; CDR2 reads SVGAGI. The CDR3 covers 13 residues. CDR3 region: CASRQTGGSGYTF. The CDR3 nucleotides read TGTGCCAGCAGACAAACAGGGGGCTCGGGCTACACCTTC.

V gene TRBV10-2 combines with J gene TRBJ2-7; 8 bases line up with TRBD1. The CDR3 runs 13 residues. V lost 7 bases to trimming and J lost 3 bases; unmatched junction nucleotides: 5. Per germline, CDR1 WSHSY and CDR2 SAAADI. The CDR3 DNA is TGCGCCAGCACCCCAGGACAGGGCTACGAGCAGTACGTC. Its protein is CASTPGQGYEQYV.

The CDR3 protein is CASSVSGGAYNEQFF. The CDR3 nucleotides are TGTGCCAGCAGTGTCTCGGGGGGCGCCTACAATGAGCAGTTCTTC. J is TRBJ2-1 and V is TRBV6-1; perhaps TRBD2 as D (7 bases). Germline-derived CDR1 and CDR2 are MNHNS and SASEGT. V was cut by 4 bases and J by 2 bases, with 12 bases left in between. The CDR3 loop spans 15 amino acids.

To note about this clone: Other nucleotide sequences from this sample produce the same CDR3. V gene TRBV5-1 combines with J gene TRBJ2-6; 8 bases agree with TRBD2. The CDR3 has 18 residues. V was pared by 0 bases and J by 4 bases, with 9 bases of the junction left unmatched. The V gene's germline CDR1 is SGHRS and CDR2 YFSETQ. Written as DNA, the CDR3 is TGCGCCAGCAGCTTGGGGGGTCTAGCGGGTTCCGGGGCCAACGTCCTGACTTTC. Translated, it gives CASSLGGLAGSGANVLTF. Filled out from reference TRBV5-1 and TRBJ2-6, the complete variable domain reads KAGVTQTPRYLIKTRGQQVTLSCSPISGHRSVSWYQQTPGQGLQFLFEYFSETQRNKGNFPGRFSGRQFSNSRSEMNVSTLELGDSALYLCASSLGGLAGSGANVLTFGAGSRLTVL.

This clone was counted a few times. V and J are TRBV10-3 and TRBJ2-1, with TRBD2 matching over 13 bases. CDR3 length equals 21 residues. Germline V gene sequence: CDR1 ENHRY, CDR2 SYGVKD. V gave up 4 bases and J gave up 3 bases; unmatched junction bases: 18. CDR3 amino acids: CAISGDSLTGTSGTHYNEQFF. The CDR3 nucleotides are TGTGCCATCAGTGGGGACAGCCTAACCGGGACTAGCGGGACCCACTACAATGAGCAGTTCTTC.

The chain combines TRBV7-2 with TRBJ2-7; 7 bases are shared with TRBD1. CDR1 and CDR2 (germline): SGHTA, FQGNSA. The CDR3 length is 15 residues. Trimming cost V 0 bases and J 3 bases; bases outside gene matches: 5. The CDR3 reads CASSLAGGPDYEQYF. The CDR3 nucleotides are TGTGCCAGCAGCTTAGCAGGGGGCCCCGACTACGAGCAGTACTTC.

The chain is built from TRBV4-1 and TRBJ1-2; D is unresolved. In germline, CDR1 is MGHRA, CDR2 YSYEKL. Deletions cut 0 bases from V and 4 bases from J, with 12 bases between. This CDR3 spans 15 amino acids. As DNA, the CDR3 is TGCGCCAGCAGCCAAGAAACAACGTTACCCTATGGCTACACCTTC. As protein: CASSQETTLPYGYTF.

The chain employs TRBV4-1 and TRBJ1-3, with no clear D. V was shortened by 4 bases and J by 0 bases, with 7 bases between the two germline ends. The CDR3 has 14 amino acids. Germline CDR1 is MGHRA and CDR2 is YSYEKL. This chain's CDR3 is CASSRFSSGNTIYF. The CDR3 bases are TGCGCCAGCAGCCGATTCAGCTCTGGAAACACCATATATTTT.

This rearrangement joins TRBV4-1 to TRBJ1-1; maybe TRBD1 (5 bases). This CDR3 has 16 amino acids. CDR1 is MGHRA, CDR2 YSYEKL, per germline. Trimming removed 0 bases at V and 0 bases at J, with 11 bases between. Written as DNA, the CDR3 is TGCGCCAGCAGCCAAGATGGGAGGGGAATGAACACTGAAGCTTTCTTT. Protein: CASSQDGRGMNTEAFF.

CDR3 in amino acids: CASSRGRGGNQPQHF. CDR3 bases: TGTGCCAGTAGTAGGGGCAGGGGTGGCAATCAGCCCCAGCATTTT. The V call is TRBV19, the J call TRBJ1-5; D might be TRBD1 (6 bases). Germline V gene lookup returns CDR1 LNHDA and CDR2 SQIVND (reference sequence). Trimming shortened V by 4 bases and J by 2 bases, and 12 bases separated the two germline ends. The CDR3 length is 15 residues.

This clone was seen only a few times. V gene TRBV2 combines with J gene TRBJ1-2; unclear D gene. Germline V gene lookup returns CDR1 SNHLY and CDR2 FYNNEI. The length of the CDR3 is 15 residues. V lost 6 bases to trimming and J lost 4 bases, with 18 bases between them. CDR3: CASSTSPRGSYGYTF. Written as DNA, the CDR3 is TGTGCCAGCAGCACATCCCCCCGGGGTAGCTATGGCTACACCTTC.

With respect to this clone: One end of the junction does not line up with germline, which may come from a read error. V and J are TRBV28 and TRBJ2-3; possible D gene TRBD2, 7 bases. In germline, CDR1 is MDHEN, CDR2 SYDVKM. CDR3 length: 13 residues. CDR3 nucleotide sequence: TGTGCCAGCCGGGGGGCGGGCACAGATACGCACTATTTT. It specifies CASRGAGTDTHYF. The complete variable domain, with remaining parts taken from reference TRBV28 and TRBJ2-3, reads DVKVTQSSRYLVKRTGEKVFLECVQDMDHENMFWYRQDPGLGLRLIYFSYDVKMKEKGDIPEGYSVSREKKERFSLILESASTNQTSMYLCASRGAGTDTHYFGPGTRLTVL.

This sequence joins TRBV7-9 and TRBJ1-1; D is unresolved. Trimming took 1 base from V and 0 from J, leaving 3 bases between them. CDR1 is SEHNR and CDR2 is FQNEAQ in the germline V gene (reference sequence). CDR3 length equals 13 residues. DNA of the CDR3: TGTGCCAGCAGCTTAGATATGAACACTGAAGCTTTCTTT. This sequence encodes CASSLDMNTEAFF.

This clone was observed once. The rearrangement links TRBV6-5 to TRBJ2-2; maybe TRBD2 (6 bases). The length of the CDR3 is 15 residues. Germline V gene data show CDR1 as MNHEY and CDR2 as SVGAGI. The V and J ends lost 5 bases and 4 bases respectively, with 14 bases between them. Here the CDR3 DNA reads TGTGCCAGCAGTCTTCAGGGACTCGGCACCGGGGAGCTGTTTTTT. This sequence encodes CASSLQGLGTGELFF.

This clone was detected only once. The chain joins TRBV29-1 to TRBJ2-2; TRBD2 agrees at 7 bases. CDR1 is SQVTM, CDR2 ANQGSEA, per germline. The CDR3 is 15 amino acids. V gave up 3 bases and J gave up 3 bases; unmatched junction bases: 7. CDR3: CSVDGLAEHTGELFF. The CDR3 bases are TGCAGCGTTGATGGTCTAGCGGAGCACACCGGGGAGCTGTTTTTT.

V is TRBV11-2 and J is TRBJ1-2; D gene uncertain. Germline V CDR1 and CDR2: SGHAT, FQNNGV. This CDR3 has 14 residues. V was pared by 5 bases and J by 1 base, with 11 bases between. CDR3 protein: CASSPSGVNYGYTF. The CDR3, as DNA: TGTGCCAGCAGCCCGTCCGGGGTTAACTATGGCTACACCTTC.

J is TRBJ1-5 and V is TRBV28; tentatively, D is TRBD1 (5 bases). This CDR3 spans 15 amino acids. Trimming left V 8 bases short and J 4 bases short, with 18 bases between. The germline gives CDR1 MDHEN, CDR2 SYDVKM. The CDR3, as DNA: TGTGCCAGCGGTCTACTCGGGGGAATTAATCAGCCCCAGCATTTT. Translation gives CASGLLGGINQPQHF.

This chain connects TRBV4-1 to TRBJ2-5, with 11 bases that match TRBD2. This CDR3 has 16 amino acids. V lost 0 bases, J lost 1 base, and 1 base stayed unmatched. Germline lookup yields CDR1 MGHRA and CDR2 YSYEKL. This CDR3 reads CASSQEGTSGQETQYF. The DNA of the CDR3 is TGCGCCAGCAGCCAAGAGGGGACTAGCGGCCAAGAGACCCAGTACTTC.

The DNA of the CDR3 is TGTGCCAGCAGTTTGGGGAGGTTGGATGAGCAGTTCTTC. Protein sequence: CASSLGRLDEQFF. This chain connects TRBV27 to TRBJ2-1; the D gene is possibly TRBD2 (6 bases). Germline V CDR1 and CDR2: MNHEY, SMNVEV (reference sequence). The CDR3 length is 13 residues. V was shortened by 3 bases and J by 8 bases, with 11 bases between the two germline ends.

CDR3 bases: TGTGCCAGCAGCCAAATGACAGGGGTCACCGGGGAGCTGTTTTTT. Protein sequence: CASSQMTGVTGELFF. This sequence joins TRBV4-2 and TRBJ2-2, with 8 bases lining up with TRBD1. CDR1 and CDR2 from the germline V gene are LGHNA and YNFKEQ. J was trimmed by 4 bases and V by 2 bases; bases with no gene match: 3. This CDR3 spans 15 amino acids.

V gene TRBV18 combines with J gene TRBJ2-7; 9 nucleotides align to TRBD1. This CDR3 is built from 15 residues. J was trimmed by 6 bases and V by 3 bases; bases with no gene match: 9. The V gene's germline CDR1 is KGHSH and CDR2 LQKENI. CDR3 amino acids: CASSPPGQGMFEQYV. DNA of the CDR3: TGTGCCAGCTCACCTCCGGGACAGGGTATGTTCGAGCAGTACGTC.

This clone was found a few times. The chain employs TRBV2 and TRBJ2-2, with TRBD2 identical over 12 bases. The germline V gene encodes CDR1 SNHLY and CDR2 FYNNEI. V lost 6 bases to trimming and J lost 0 bases; unmatched junction nucleotides: 20. The CDR3 is 22 amino acids. The CDR3 reads CASRDRLAGETAKRTNTGELFF. The CDR3 region has the DNA TGTGCCAGCAGAGATAGACTAGCGGGAGAAACAGCGAAAAGAACGAACACCGGGGAGCTGTTTTTT.

This chain joins TRBV7-9 and TRBJ1-6, with 9 bases matching TRBD1. Germline lookup yields CDR1 SEHNR and CDR2 FQNEAQ (reference sequence). The V gene end was trimmed by 6 bases and the J gene end by 7 bases; junction bases not matched to a gene: 1. The CDR3 sequence is 13 residues long. The CDR3 reads CASSGQGNSPLHF. In DNA form, the CDR3 reads TGTGCCAGCAGTGGACAGGGGAATTCACCCCTCCACTTT. Full variable domain (rest looked up from reference TRBV7-9 and TRBJ1-6): DTGVSQNPRHKITKRGQNVTFRCDPISEHNRLYWYRQTLGQGPEFLTYFQNEAQLEKSRLLSDRFSAERPKGSFSTLEIQRTEQGDSAMYLCASSGQGNSPLHFGNGTRLTVT.

The V call is TRBV6-1, the J call TRBJ2-1; TRBD2 is a possible D gene (5 bases). The CDR3 is 13 amino acids. CDR1 MNHNS and CDR2 SASEGT come from the germline V gene. V gave up 2 bases and J gave up 12 bases, with 14 bases separating them. Here the CDR3 reads CASSEYQDSGQFF. The CDR3 coding sequence is TGTGCCAGCAGTGAATACCAGGACTCAGGGCAGTTCTTC.

The chain uses TRBV19 and TRBJ1-2, with 7 bases lining up with TRBD1. The CDR3 is 14 amino acids. Germline CDR1 LNHDA, CDR2 SQIVND (reference sequence). V lost 4 bases, J lost 2 bases, and 4 bases stayed unmatched. The CDR3 protein is CASSTHRGNYGYTF. The DNA of the CDR3 is TGTGCCAGTAGTACCCACAGGGGAAACTATGGCTACACCTTC. Looking up the rest from reference TRBV19 and TRBJ1-2 gives the full variable domain: DGGITQSPKYLFRKEGQNVTLSCEQNLNHDAMYWYRQDPGQGLRLIYYSQIVNDFQKGDIAEGYSVSREKKESFPLTVTSAQKNPTAFYLCASSTHRGNYGYTFGSGTRLTVV.

The genes are TRBV25-1 and TRBJ2-2, with D hard to call. The length of the CDR3 is 14 residues. The V end was cut by 1 base, the J end by 5 bases, with 8 bases between. Germline V gene sequence: CDR1 MGHDK, CDR2 SYGVNS. The chain's CDR3 is CASSEFTPTGELFF. The DNA for the CDR3 is TGTGCCAGCAGTGAATTTACACCAACCGGGGAGCTGTTTTTT.

This CDR3 is CASSQEPAGDTQYF. The CDR3 bases are TGTGCCAGCAGCCAAGAGCCGGCGGGAGATACGCAGTATTTT. The chain employs TRBV4-2 and TRBJ2-3, with D tentatively TRBD2 (5 bases). The CDR3 covers 14 residues. In germline, CDR1 is LGHNA, CDR2 YNFKEQ. V lost 0 bases to trimming and J lost 5 bases, with 9 bases between them.